Listed here are 7 T cell receptor beta chains from one sample, sequenced in a study of T cells after yellow fever vaccination. TCRdb re-derived calls from the 5' RACE reads in MiXCR, one entry per CDR3 protein. The table lists some 160,000 distinct CDR3 sequences, around 7.3% of them singletons. The material sequenced was CD4+ T cells sorted from PBMCs, taken 4 to 6 days after the first yellow fever vaccination. These receptors all come from a man aged 18 to 30 who received the YFV17D yellow fever vaccine.

The chain links TRBV19 to TRBJ2-7; 10 bases are a match to TRBD1. The length of the CDR3 is 16 residues. From germline, CDR1 is LNHDA and CDR2 SQIVND (reference sequence). V dropped 5 bases and J dropped 2; count of bases not matched to a gene: 9. CDR3 loop: CASSGRDRGTPYEQYF. As DNA, the CDR3 is TGTGCCAGTAGTGGACGGGACAGGGGCACCCCCTACGAGCAGTACTTC.

This chain links TRBV18 with TRBJ2-7; D ambiguous. Germline CDR1 reads KGHSH; CDR2 reads LQKENI. CDR3 length equals 13 residues. V was pared by 5 bases and J by 3 bases, with 11 bases between. CDR3 sequence: CASSSSSLYEQYF. The CDR3 DNA is TGTGCCAGCTCATCGAGCTCTCTCTACGAGCAGTACTTC. The entire variable domain, with the rest obtained from reference TRBV18 and TRBJ2-7, is as follows: NAGVMQNPRHLVRRRGQEARLRCSPMKGHSHVYWYRQLPEEGLKFMVYLQKENIIDESGMPKERFSAEFPKEGPSILRIQQVVRGDSAAYFCASSSSSLYEQYFGPGTRLTVT.

The sample holds a few counts of this clonotype. CDR3 bases: TGTGCCAGCAGTTATTTTGGACAGAAAAACATTCAGTACTTC. This translates into CASSYFGQKNIQYF. The rearrangement joins TRBV6-5 to TRBJ2-4, with D possibly being TRBD1 (6 bases). The germline V gene has CDR1 MNHEY and CDR2 SVGAGI. Trimming stripped 3 bases from V and 4 bases from J, with 10 bases between. This CDR3 contains 14 residues.

This clonotype was counted only a few times. The chain is built from TRBV2 and TRBJ2-3, with 7 bases matching TRBD1. The CDR3 sequence is 12 residues long. Looked up from germline, CDR1 is SNHLY and CDR2 is FYNNEI. The trim removed 10 bases at V and 5 bases at J, leaving 6 bases unmatched. The CDR3 DNA follows: TGTGCCAACTCCTCAGGGGGAGATACGCAGTATTTT. Residues: CANSSGGDTQYF.

At least ten counts were recorded for this clonotype. The chain carries TRBV6-1 and TRBJ2-7; D not certain. The germline V and J ends were trimmed by 10 bases and 2 bases, with 21 bases remaining between them. In germline, CDR1 is MNHNS, CDR2 SASEGT. CDR3 size: 15 residues. In nucleotides, the CDR3 is TGTGCCACCATACGTACCGAAGGTCTTACCTACGAGCAGTACTTC. It encodes CATIRTEGLTYEQYF.

The chain employs TRBV5-5 and TRBJ1-4; no definite D call. The CDR3 spans 15 residues. Germline CDR1 reads SGHKS; CDR2 reads YYEKEE (reference sequence). Trimming left V 4 bases short and J 7 bases short, with 17 bases between. CDR3 residues: CASSGLAGTSEKLFF. The DNA for the CDR3 is TGTGCCAGCAGCGGACTGGCAGGCACGAGTGAAAAACTGTTTTTT.

This clonotype was counted many times. The V and J genes are TRBV7-2 and TRBJ1-6; D possibly corresponds to TRBD1 (5 bases). Germline lookup yields CDR1 SGHTA and CDR2 FQGNSA. CDR3 length equals 16 residues. V lost 5 bases and J 7 bases, leaving 18 bases between the germline ends. This chain's CDR3 is CASSPTGGRINSPLHF. The CDR3 DNA reads TGTGCCAGCAGCCCGACCGGGGGACGGATAAATTCACCCCTCCACTTT.